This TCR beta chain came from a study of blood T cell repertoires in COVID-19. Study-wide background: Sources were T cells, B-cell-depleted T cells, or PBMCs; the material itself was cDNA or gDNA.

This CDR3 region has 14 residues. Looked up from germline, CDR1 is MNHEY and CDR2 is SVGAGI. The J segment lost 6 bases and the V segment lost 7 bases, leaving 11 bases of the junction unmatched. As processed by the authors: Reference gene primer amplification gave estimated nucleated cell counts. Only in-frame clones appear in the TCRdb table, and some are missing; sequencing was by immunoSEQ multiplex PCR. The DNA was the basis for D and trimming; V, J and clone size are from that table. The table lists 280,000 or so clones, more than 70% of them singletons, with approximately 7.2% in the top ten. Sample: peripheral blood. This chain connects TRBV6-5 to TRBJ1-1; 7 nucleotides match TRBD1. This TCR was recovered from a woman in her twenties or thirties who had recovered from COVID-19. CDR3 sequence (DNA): TGTGCCAGCACTCACAGGGGCGACTATTCTGAAGCTTTCTTT. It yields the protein CASTHRGDYSEAFF.